A single sample gave rise to the 2 T cell receptor beta chains below, sequenced in a study of cytomegalovirus exposure and HLA in healthy donors. Amplification used 60 Vbeta primers and 13 Jbeta primers. Using immunoSEQ multiplex PCR, the repertoire was profiled, and TCRdb retains in-frame clones only, with some absent. The sample includes roughly 150,000 clones, around 75% of them seen just once. Sequencing was performed on PBMCs. Every receptor here comes from a man aged 18-30 years in good health and CMV-seropositive.

V usage is TRBV7-9 and J usage is TRBJ2-7, with 10 positions matching TRBD2. This CDR3 is built from 15 residues. CDR1 is SEHNR, CDR2 FQNEAQ, per germline (reference sequence). V lost 3 bases and J lost 2; bases outside the gene matches: 4. For the CDR3, the DNA is TGTGCCAGCAGCTTGATAGCGGGAGGAGCCTACGAGCAGTACTTC. Its protein is CASSLIAGGAYEQYF.

The chain combines TRBV5-4 with TRBJ2-3, with 11 positions matching TRBD2. Trimming at V came to 4 bases and at J to 6 bases, leaving 10 bases not matched to a gene. The CDR3 has 16 amino acids. Germline V gene lookup returns CDR1 SGHNT and CDR2 YYREEE (reference sequence). CDR3 protein: CASSEGGLAAPDTQYF. As DNA, the CDR3 is TGTGCCAGCAGCGAGGGGGGACTAGCGGCCCCGGATACGCAGTATTTT.